This paragraph reports one TCR beta chain. Its matching antigen is unknown. Sequencing used immunoSEQ multiplex PCR; TCRdb keeps in-frame clones, though not all of them. The sample holds roughly 220,000 clones; about 75% are singletons and the top ten take about 6.4%. The CDR3 is made up of 12 amino acids. With V trimmed by 8 bases and J by 3 bases, 2 bases remained unmatched. Per the germline V gene, CDR1 is LNHDA and CDR2 is SQIVND (reference sequence). The data belong to a study of cytotoxic CD8 clonotypes in ibrutinib-treated CLL. Study information: The patients, around 12 relapsed/refractory and approximately 16 treatment-naive, included about 18 who were IGHV unmutated.

Study-level points and caveats: Progressing patients had sampling times that differed from those of sustained-remission patients.

Cryopreserved PBMCs supplied approximately 1.9 micrograms of genomic DNA for TCR beta libraries. The receptor was isolated from a human donor with chronic lymphocytic leukemia. The sequences come from PBMCs, collected after 12 months of ibrutinib treatment. V and J are TRBV19 and TRBJ2-7; the match to TRBD1 covers 9 bases. The CDR3, as DNA: TGTGCCAGTGGACAGGGGCTCTACGAGCAGTACTTC. This encodes CASGQGLYEQYF.